This TCR beta chain was captured by sequencing in a study of blood T cell repertoires in COVID-19 (dated by TCRdb to 2018 to 2021). For the wider study: The collaborator samples originated in the United States, Italy and Spain and spanned the acute and convalescent phases of COVID-19. A freely available public database, intended as a resource for researchers studying the immune response to SARS-CoV-2, is where the repertoires were released. Where HLA class I and class II types were available, the types were taken from metadata supplied by the sample provider, not from assay-based typing. The material from the prospective study consisted of cDNA or gDNA derived from T cells, B-cell-depleted T cells, or PBMCs. Samples came from the ongoing ImmuneRACE study (first 160 participants) plus 1,254 subjects from 6 global collaborators. Deeply sampled blood TCRbeta repertoires from subjects exposed to, actively infected with, or recovered from COVID-19 were included in the dataset. The sample metadata nearly always contained a de-identified subject ID, COVID-19 status, age in years and sex. Study-wide conclusions, independent of this receptor: The amount of clinical and demographic metadata varied by source and participant and was provided uncurated.

Whole blood was collected in K2EDTA tubes by collaborating institutions according to the institutions' own protocols. Collaborator samples were shipped for TCRbeta analysis as frozen whole blood, isolated PBMCs, or DNA extracted from either sample type. TCRbeta CDR3 regions were amplified from genomic DNA by means of the immunoSEQ Assay, a bias-controlled multiplex PCR. Per the source publication's procedure: Nucleated cell counts per sample were estimated from amplification of reference gene primers within the assay. To quantify the absolute abundance of each unique TCRbeta CDR3 rearrangement, sequence reads were collapsed and filtered. For each sample, productive Simpson clonality was calculated as the square root of Simpson's diversity index over productive rearrangements. Here the immuneACCESS table is served through TCRdb, limited to in-frame sequences with V and J called. Missing clones are a known gap in these copies; in checked studies unresolved V genes cover under half, and the rest lacks a known reason. V and J calls and clone size are given by that table; D and trimming were obtained from the DNA. This sample has around 230,000 clones in its table, and over 70% of those were observed once. The ten top clones hold roughly 8% of the sample.

This clone was counted once. Its antigen remains undetermined. Per-base quality was not reported, and no clone a single base away is much larger than it. Measured from the cysteine to the phenylalanine, the CDR3 is 15 residues long. Just CDR3 DNA is preserved here, 45 bases in frame from base 1. Reading the germline V gene (reference sequence) gives CDR1 SEHNR and CDR2 FQNEAQ. V and J lose 0 bases and 2 bases, and a span of 10 bases separates them. Sequencing was performed on peripheral blood. The chain employs TRBV7-9 and TRBJ1-2, with the D segment identity uncertain. This receptor was taken from a woman older than 75 with acute or convalescent COVID-19. Here is the DNA: TGTGCCAGCAGCTTAGCCCCTGACGGGAACTATGGCTACACCTTC. Protein translation: CASSLAPDGNYGYTF.